This is a list of T cell receptor beta chains from one sample in a study of T cells in Graves' hyperthyroidism and ophthalmopathy. TCRdb re-derived calls from the multiplex PCR reads in MiXCR, one entry per CDR3 protein. The repertoire holds hundreds of thousands of distinct CDR3 sequences, with around 15% as singletons. The sample taken for sequencing was blood. The source of these receptors is a woman aged 18 to 35 with Graves' hyperthyroidism. CDR3s include the opening cysteine and the closing phenylalanine or tryptophan. The D gene is left open where the match is weak. Rows give clone size only sometimes, using once, few, many, or a class for an expanded clone.

abundance: -; v_gene: TRBV2; j_gene: TRBJ2-1; d_gene: -; CDR3nt: TGTGCCAGCAGTGAGGTAAAGACGAGGAGCTCCTACAATGAGCAGTTCTTC; CDR3aa: CASSEVKTRSSYNEQFF
abundance: few; v_gene: TRBV6-1; j_gene: TRBJ2-5; d_gene: TRBD1; CDR3nt: TGTGCCAGCAGCAACAGGGGGCTTGAGACCCAGTACTTC; CDR3aa: CASSNRGLETQYF
abundance: many; v_gene: TRBV3-1; j_gene: TRBJ1-1; d_gene: -; CDR3nt: TGTGCCAGCAGCCATTTAGGTGGAACAACTGAAGCTTTCTTT; CDR3aa: CASSHLGGTTEAFF
abundance: many; v_gene: TRBV5-1; j_gene: TRBJ1-2; d_gene: -; CDR3nt: TGCGCCAGCAGCCCAAGGACAGACTATGGCTACACCTTC; CDR3aa: CASSPRTDYGYTF
abundance: many; v_gene: TRBV11-3; j_gene: TRBJ1-2; d_gene: TRBD1; CDR3nt: TGTGCCAGCAGCCCTCGACAGGGGAACCTCTATGGCTACACCTTC; CDR3aa: CASSPRQGNLYGYTF
abundance: few; v_gene: TRBV20-1; j_gene: TRBJ2-2; d_gene: -; CDR3nt: TGCAGTGCTAGAGTCCGGGGCGGCACCGGGGAGCTGTTTTTT; CDR3aa: CSARVRGGTGELFF
abundance: many; v_gene: TRBV4-3; j_gene: TRBJ1-2; d_gene: TRBD1; CDR3nt: TGTGCCAGCAGCCAAGGGGGCGGCTATGGCTACACCTTC; CDR3aa: CASSQGGGYGYTF
abundance: once; v_gene: TRBV4-1; j_gene: TRBJ2-7; d_gene: TRBD2; CDR3nt: TGCGCCAGCAGCCAAAAACGCCTAGCGGGAGGACCGGGCGAGCAGTACTTC; CDR3aa: CASSQKRLAGGPGEQYF
abundance: few; v_gene: TRBV6-1; j_gene: TRBJ1-1; d_gene: TRBD1; CDR3nt: TGTGCCAGCAGTGAAACGGACAGGGAAACTGAAGCTTTCTTT; CDR3aa: CASSETDRETEAFF
abundance: few; v_gene: TRBV11-2; j_gene: TRBJ2-7; d_gene: -; CDR3nt: TGTGCCAGCAGCTTACGTGGAGGGATGGGCGAGCAGTACTTC; CDR3aa: CASSLRGGMGEQYF
abundance: many; v_gene: TRBV20-1; j_gene: TRBJ1-2; d_gene: -; CDR3nt: TGCAGTGCTGATTCGTCCAGGTCAGCTAACTATGGCTACACCTTC; CDR3aa: CSADSSRSANYGYTF
abundance: -; v_gene: TRBV24-1; j_gene: TRBJ2-1; d_gene: -; CDR3nt: TGTGCCACCAGCACTACAGGGTCCAATGAGCAGTTCTTC; CDR3aa: CATSTTGSNEQFF
abundance: few; v_gene: TRBV4-2; j_gene: TRBJ1-1; d_gene: -; CDR3nt: TGTGCCAGCAGCCAAGATCATAGGGGGGACACTGAAGCTTTCTTT; CDR3aa: CASSQDHRGDTEAFF
abundance: many; v_gene: TRBV20-1; j_gene: TRBJ2-3; d_gene: TRBD2; CDR3nt: TGCAGTGCTAGAGACGGACTAGCGCCTAGCACAGATACGCAGTATTTT; CDR3aa: CSARDGLAPSTDTQYF
abundance: few; v_gene: TRBV20-1; j_gene: TRBJ2-1; d_gene: -; CDR3nt: TGCAGTGCTAGATCGGGTGCGGCGGGAACCTACAATGAGCAGTTCTTC; CDR3aa: CSARSGAAGTYNEQFF
abundance: many; v_gene: TRBV7-2; j_gene: TRBJ2-3; d_gene: -; CDR3nt: TGTGCCAGCAGCTTAAACTCGTGGGGCTCAACTAGCACAGATACGCAGTATTTT; CDR3aa: CASSLNSWGSTSTDTQYF
abundance: -; v_gene: TRBV18; j_gene: TRBJ1-1; d_gene: TRBD1; CDR3nt: TGTGCCAGCTCACCAGTCCAGGGGGTGAACACTGAAGCTTTCTTT; CDR3aa: CASSPVQGVNTEAFF
abundance: -; v_gene: TRBV2; j_gene: TRBJ2-5; d_gene: -; CDR3nt: TGTGCCAGCAGCCTCGACAGACAGACTCAAGAGACCCAGTACTTC; CDR3aa: CASSLDRQTQETQYF
abundance: few; v_gene: TRBV20-1; j_gene: TRBJ2-3; d_gene: -; CDR3nt: TGCAGTGCCAGTCCTACTAGCACAGATACGCAGTATTTT; CDR3aa: CSASPTSTDTQYF
abundance: many; v_gene: TRBV12-3/TRBV12-4; j_gene: TRBJ1-5; d_gene: TRBD1; CDR3nt: TGTGCCAGCAGTTTAACAGGGGCGGGCGGCAATCAGCCCCAGCATTTT; CDR3aa: CASSLTGAGGNQPQHF
abundance: few; v_gene: TRBV5-4; j_gene: TRBJ2-1; d_gene: -; CDR3nt: TGTGCCAGCAGCCAACTAGAGCGCGATGAGCAGTTCTTC; CDR3aa: CASSQLERDEQFF
abundance: many; v_gene: TRBV30; j_gene: TRBJ2-3; d_gene: -; CDR3nt: TGTGCATTAGCGCGAGACGATGGAGATACGCAGTATTTT; CDR3aa: CALARDDGDTQYF
abundance: -; v_gene: TRBV6-2/TRBV6-3; j_gene: TRBJ1-2; d_gene: -; CDR3nt: TGTGCCAGCAGTTACTCGATATCGGTGGATAGCGGCTACACCTTC; CDR3aa: CASSYSISVDSGYTF
abundance: many; v_gene: TRBV18; j_gene: TRBJ2-7; d_gene: TRBD1; CDR3nt: TGTGCCAGCTCAAGAGACAGGGCGTCATACGAGCAGTACTTC; CDR3aa: CASSRDRASYEQYF
abundance: many; v_gene: TRBV12-3/TRBV12-4; j_gene: TRBJ2-1; d_gene: -; CDR3nt: TGTGCCAGCAGCTTCCGGAACTCTTACAATGAGCAGTTCTTC; CDR3aa: CASSFRNSYNEQFF
abundance: few; v_gene: TRBV12-5; j_gene: TRBJ2-5; d_gene: TRBD2; CDR3nt: TGTGCTAGTGGTTTAGGGGAGGGAGAGACCCAGTACTTC; CDR3aa: CASGLGEGETQYF
abundance: few; v_gene: TRBV18; j_gene: TRBJ2-5; d_gene: TRBD2; CDR3nt: TGTGCCAGCTCGCTCGACGGGACTAGCGGTACGGCCCAGTACTTC; CDR3aa: CASSLDGTSGTAQYF
abundance: few; v_gene: TRBV12-3/TRBV12-4; j_gene: TRBJ1-6; d_gene: TRBD1; CDR3nt: TGTGCCAGCAGTGCAACAGGGGTGGATTCACCCCTCCACTTT; CDR3aa: CASSATGVDSPLHF
abundance: many; v_gene: TRBV7-8; j_gene: TRBJ2-7; d_gene: -; CDR3nt: TGTGCCAGCACTCTAAGAGGGGACCCTTCCTACGAGCAGTACTTC; CDR3aa: CASTLRGDPSYEQYF
abundance: few; v_gene: TRBV7-9; j_gene: TRBJ1-4; d_gene: TRBD1; CDR3nt: TGTGCCAGCAGCTTAGGGGACCGGGACAGTGAAAAACTGTTTTTT; CDR3aa: CASSLGDRDSEKLFF
abundance: few; v_gene: TRBV15; j_gene: TRBJ1-1; d_gene: -; CDR3nt: TGTGCCACCAGCAGATTGAACACTGAAGCTTTCTTT; CDR3aa: CATSRLNTEAFF
abundance: few; v_gene: TRBV6-1; j_gene: TRBJ1-4; d_gene: -; CDR3nt: TGTGCCAGCAGTGAACCGGCAGGACGTGAAAAACTGTTTTTT; CDR3aa: CASSEPAGREKLFF
abundance: -; v_gene: TRBV12-5; j_gene: TRBJ1-3; d_gene: -; CDR3nt: TGTGCTAGTGGTTTGCGGTTGGGGAACTCTGGAAACACCATATATTTT; CDR3aa: CASGLRLGNSGNTIYF
abundance: many; v_gene: TRBV3-1; j_gene: TRBJ2-5; d_gene: TRBD2; CDR3nt: TGTGCCAGCAGCCAAGGACTAGCGGGAGGAGAGACCCAGTACTTC; CDR3aa: CASSQGLAGGETQYF
abundance: -; v_gene: TRBV24-1; j_gene: TRBJ1-5; d_gene: -; CDR3nt: TGTGCCACCTACAACAGGGTAGGGGGCAATCAGCCCCAGCATTTT; CDR3aa: CATYNRVGGNQPQHF
abundance: many; v_gene: TRBV11-3; j_gene: TRBJ2-7; d_gene: -; CDR3nt: TGTGCCAGCAGCCCCTATTTCTGGCAGTACTTC; CDR3aa: CASSPYFWQYF
abundance: many; v_gene: TRBV2; j_gene: TRBJ1-5; d_gene: -; CDR3nt: TGTGCCAGCAAGGACAGTAGCAATCAGCCCCAGCATTTT; CDR3aa: CASKDSSNQPQHF
abundance: -; v_gene: TRBV12-3/TRBV12-4; j_gene: TRBJ1-1; d_gene: -; CDR3nt: TGTGCCAGCAGTTATAGGGGTAGAGGGAACACTGAAGCTTTCTTT; CDR3aa: CASSYRGRGNTEAFF
abundance: many; v_gene: TRBV2; j_gene: TRBJ2-1; d_gene: -; CDR3nt: TGTGCCAGCAGTGTAGGGCCTAGCAGCGACAATGAGCAGTTCTTC; CDR3aa: CASSVGPSSDNEQFF
abundance: many; v_gene: TRBV12-3/TRBV12-4; j_gene: TRBJ1-2; d_gene: TRBD1; CDR3nt: TGTGCCAGCAGGTGGATGGACAGGGACCATGGCTACACCTTC; CDR3aa: CASRWMDRDHGYTF
abundance: -; v_gene: TRBV20-1; j_gene: TRBJ1-4; d_gene: -; CDR3nt: TGCAGTGCTAGAGCCACGCCCAGCGAAAAACTGTTTTTT; CDR3aa: CSARATPSEKLFF
abundance: -; v_gene: TRBV2; j_gene: TRBJ1-4; d_gene: TRBD1; CDR3nt: TGTGCCAGCGGAGGGGACAGGGGCAGTGAAAAACTGTTTTTT; CDR3aa: CASGGDRGSEKLFF
abundance: many; v_gene: TRBV7-9; j_gene: TRBJ2-1; d_gene: TRBD2; CDR3nt: TGTGCCAGCAGCTCCCGGGGGGGGCATAAAGCCCCCTACAATGAGCAGTTCTTC; CDR3aa: CASSSRGGHKAPYNEQFF
abundance: many; v_gene: TRBV14; j_gene: TRBJ1-4; d_gene: -; CDR3nt: TGTGCCAGCAGTGACTGGTGGAGCGAAAAACTGTTTTTT; CDR3aa: CASSDWWSEKLFF
abundance: few; v_gene: TRBV7-8; j_gene: TRBJ1-1; d_gene: TRBD1; CDR3nt: TGTGCCAGCAGCCCTAGGGGGGAAAGACAGGGAGAAGCTTTCTTT; CDR3aa: CASSPRGERQGEAFF
abundance: -; v_gene: TRBV19; j_gene: TRBJ2-1; d_gene: TRBD1; CDR3nt: TGTGCCAGTACCAACGACAGGGTTGACTACAATGAGCAGTTCTTC; CDR3aa: CASTNDRVDYNEQFF
abundance: few; v_gene: TRBV7-9; j_gene: TRBJ1-1; d_gene: -; CDR3nt: TGTGCCAGCATGGAGGGGAACACTGAAGCTTTCTTT; CDR3aa: CASMEGNTEAFF
abundance: many; v_gene: TRBV7-2; j_gene: TRBJ2-3; d_gene: TRBD2; CDR3nt: TGTGCCAGCAGCTTCATGAGCGGGAGAGCTGATACGCAGTATTTT; CDR3aa: CASSFMSGRADTQYF
abundance: many; v_gene: TRBV20-1; j_gene: TRBJ2-7; d_gene: TRBD1; CDR3nt: TGCAGTGCTAGTCAGGGGGCTCGGGAGCAGTACTTC; CDR3aa: CSASQGAREQYF
abundance: many; v_gene: TRBV5-5; j_gene: TRBJ2-3; d_gene: -; CDR3nt: TGTGCCAGCAGCTTGGATGTCGATACGCAGTATTTT; CDR3aa: CASSLDVDTQYF
abundance: few; v_gene: TRBV6-2/TRBV6-3; j_gene: TRBJ1-1; d_gene: -; CDR3nt: TGTGCCAGCAGTTACTTTTTGGAGGGGGCTGAAGCTTTCTTT; CDR3aa: CASSYFLEGAEAFF
abundance: -; v_gene: TRBV19; j_gene: TRBJ1-1; d_gene: -; CDR3nt: TGTGCCAGTAGTCCTATCGCCAGGACACCTGAAGCTTTCTTT; CDR3aa: CASSPIARTPEAFF